This T cell receptor (beta chain) was retrieved from a study of TIL therapy for anti-PD-1-resistant metastatic lung cancer. The germline gives CDR1 SGDLS, CDR2 YYNGEE. V dropped 4 bases and J dropped 2; count of bases not matched to a gene: 8. The CDR3 covers 15 residues. Time point: pre-treatment sample, taken before nivolumab and TIL therapy. Sequencing used immunoSEQ v3. Sequencing depth was approximately 1.8 million read pairs for survey level, about 5-6 million for deep. The repertoire was sequenced with immunoSEQ multiplex PCR; TCRdb's copy has only in-frame clones and lacks some. The repertoire holds about 52,000 clones, with 70% to 80% as singletons.

The receptor comes from a woman aged 30 to 85 with non-small cell lung cancer. The chain recombines TRBV9 with TRBJ2-5; TRBD1 matches at 7 bases. This specimen was blood, taken at baseline. In nucleotides, the CDR3 is TGTGCCAGCAGCACTCGGGACAGAATTCAAGAGACCCAGTACTTC. This translates into CASSTRDRIQETQYF.